A single sample is the source of the 16 T cell receptor beta chains below, sequenced in a study of spatial heterogeneity in lung cancer. Time point noted: sample taken at primary tumor resection. Frozen PBMC, nontumor lung or tumor provided whole RNA, which was sequenced unsorted. TCRdb re-called the 5' RACE reads through MiXCR, storing one row per CDR3 protein. The table has tens of thousands of distinct CDR3 sequences, around 21% seen once; the top ten hold approximately 5.6%. Sequencing used PBMCs, obtained at surgery. The receptors shown here come from a male donor with early-stage non-small cell lung cancer.

There are a few counts of this clonotype. The junction does not match germline at one end; this may be a read error. This chain uses TRBV12-3 or TRBV12-4 with TRBJ2-1; D may be TRBD2 (6 bases). The CDR3 runs to 18 residues. The chain's CDR3 is CASSLSSLGGSSYNEQFF. CDR3 DNA sequence: TGCGCCAGCAGTTTATCAAGCCTAGGAGGGAGCTCCTACAATGAGCAGTTCTTC.

This clonotype appeared a few times. The genes are TRBV5-6 and TRBJ2-7, with TRBD2 identical over 8 bases. Germline V gene lookup returns CDR1 SGHDT and CDR2 YYEEEE. The CDR3 is 13 amino acids. With 1 base clipped from V and 6 bases from J, the junction kept 3 bases outside the gene matches. In nucleotides, the CDR3 is TGTGCCAGCAGCTTGTCAGCGGGGGTCGAGCAGTACTTC. Amino acids: CASSLSAGVEQYF.

This clonotype occurred a few times. The chain combines TRBV6-2 or TRBV6-3 with TRBJ2-1; D gene uncertain. Germline V gene lookup returns CDR1 MNHEY and CDR2 SVGEGT. The CDR3 spans 16 residues. V shed 0 bases and J shed 4 bases, with 13 bases lying between them. The CDR3 DNA reads as TGTGCCAGCAGTTACTCGTCCACCCACCCTTACAATGAGCAGTTCTTC. This encodes CASSYSSTHPYNEQFF.

This clonotype appeared a few times. The CDR3 DNA reads as TGCGCCAGCAGCCAGTCATTCGGGACACTGAACACTGAAGCTTTCTTT. It yields the protein CASSQSFGTLNTEAFF. The genes are TRBV4-3 and TRBJ1-1; D perhaps matches TRBD1 (6 bases). The germline V gene encodes CDR1 LGHNA and CDR2 YSLEER. The CDR3 is 16 amino acids. V lost 3 bases to trimming and J lost 0 bases, with 14 bases between them.

This clonotype was observed many times. The chain's CDR3 is CSARVPAVDTQYF. DNA of the CDR3: TGCAGTGCTAGAGTCCCGGCAGTGGATACGCAGTATTTT. J is TRBJ2-3 and V is TRBV20-1; D gene uncertain. Germline values: CDR1 DFQATT, CDR2 SNEGSKA (reference sequence). Trimming took off 1 base at V and 6 bases at J, with 11 bases between the two ends. The CDR3 is made up of 13 amino acids.

This clonotype has a handful of counts. The CDR3 DNA sequence: TGTGCCAGCAGCCAAGAGGCTAGCGATAACACCGGGGAGCTGTTTTTT. Its translation: CASSQEASDNTGELFF. This chain links TRBV3-1 with TRBJ2-2, with D maybe TRBD2 (6 bases). The germline V gene has CDR1 LGHDT and CDR2 YNNKEL (reference sequence). V shed 0 bases and J shed 2 bases, with 10 bases lying between them. The CDR3 is made up of 16 amino acids.

On this clonotype itself: Possible read error: a much larger clone is one base away. Because it lacks the conserved phenylalanine or tryptophan at the end, this CDR3 is likely a read error. The chain recombines TRBV24-1 with TRBJ2-2; 8 bases line up with TRBD1. With 6 bases clipped from V and 2 bases from J, the junction kept 7 bases outside the gene matches. Germline CDR1 reads KGHDR; CDR2 reads SFDVKD. There are 16 residues in the CDR3. The CDR3, as DNA: TGTGCCACCAGTCCATGGGGACAGGCAAACACCGGGGAGCTGTTTCTT. Translation: CATSPWGQANTGELFL.

The J gene is TRBJ1-6, the V gene TRBV5-5; tentatively, D is TRBD1 (6 bases). This CDR3 has 14 amino acids. Germline V CDR1 and CDR2: SGHKS, YYEKEE (reference sequence). Trimming pared 2 bases from V and 9 bases from J, leaving 12 bases between. This CDR3 is CASSFDRPSSPLHF. The CDR3 DNA is TGTGCCAGCAGCTTCGACAGGCCGTCTTCACCCCTCCACTTT.

This clonotype was seen ten or more times. The gene calls are TRBV28 and TRBJ1-5; 9 bases map to TRBD1. J was trimmed by 5 bases and V by 4 bases; bases with no gene match: 6. The V gene's germline CDR1 is MDHEN and CDR2 SYDVKM. The CDR3 totals 15 residues. The CDR3 DNA is TGTGCCAGCAGTTGGGACAGGGTATTTTATCAGCCCCAGCATTTT. Encoded protein: CASSWDRVFYQPQHF.

This clonotype was found a few times. The chain links TRBV7-3 to TRBJ2-3; 15 bases map to TRBD2. The CDR3 consists of 15 residues. CDR1 and CDR2 (germline): SGHTA, FQGTGA. V lost 10 bases, J lost 5 bases, and 7 bases stayed unmatched. CDR3 sequence (DNA): TGTGCCACCGGACTAGCGGGAGGGCGGGGAGATACGCAGTATTTT. The encoded protein is CATGLAGGRGDTQYF.

The chain carries TRBV18 and TRBJ2-1; D assignment may be TRBD1 or TRBD2 (5 bases each). CDR3 size: 15 residues. Trimming removed 2 bases from V and 5 bases from J, with 13 bases in between. Germline loops: CDR1 KGHSH, CDR2 LQKENI. The CDR3, as DNA: TGTGCCAGCTCACCAGGGACGGCCTTGGACAATGAGCAGTTCTTC. The encoded protein is CASSPGTALDNEQFF. Together with reference TRBV18 and TRBJ2-1, the CDR3 gives the full variable domain: NAGVMQNPRHLVRRRGQEARLRCSPMKGHSHVYWYRQLPEEGLKFMVYLQKENIIDESGMPKERFSAEFPKEGPSILRIQQVVRGDSAAYFCASSPGTALDNEQFFGPGTRLTVL.

This sequence joins TRBV6-1 and TRBJ1-4; no reliable D call. V gave up 2 bases and J gave up 0 bases, with 7 bases separating them. The CDR3 has 15 residues. Per germline, CDR1 MNHNS and CDR2 SASEGT. CDR3 loop: CASSEPIATNEKLFF. The CDR3, as DNA: TGTGCCAGCAGTGAACCCATCGCAACTAATGAAAAACTGTTTTTT.

The V gene is TRBV6-2 or TRBV6-3, the J gene TRBJ1-1; TRBD1 matches 9 bases. Germline assignment: CDR1 MNHEY and CDR2 SVGEGT. The CDR3 runs 14 residues. V shed 7 bases, J shed 4 bases, and the junction held 7 bases outside the gene matches. The CDR3 loop reads CASKEGQGPTEAFF. Here the CDR3 DNA reads TGTGCCAGCAAGGAGGGACAGGGTCCCACTGAAGCTTTCTTT.

This chain connects TRBV4-3 to TRBJ2-3; 10 bases agree with TRBD2. The CDR3 runs 16 residues. V shed 4 bases, J shed 4 bases, and the junction held 8 bases outside the gene matches. Germline CDR1 and CDR2: LGHNA and YSLEER. Here the CDR3 DNA reads TGCGCCAGCAGCCTCTCAGCGGGGGGGCCAGCAGATACGCAGTATTTT. Amino acids: CASSLSAGGPADTQYF.

The gene calls are TRBV30 and TRBJ1-2, with unresolved D. Trimming took 2 bases from V and 7 from J, leaving 17 bases between them. This CDR3 contains 14 residues. Germline values: CDR1 GTSNPN, CDR2 SVGIG (reference sequence). CDR3 residues: CAWSPLAGRSGYTF. The DNA for the CDR3 is TGTGCCTGGAGTCCACTGGCGGGTCGAAGTGGCTACACCTTC.

The chain couples TRBV12-3 or TRBV12-4 to TRBJ2-7; 12 bases are a match to TRBD2. The CDR3 contains 15 residues. Trimming at V came to 3 bases and at J to 7 bases, leaving 7 bases not matched to a gene. The CDR3 region has the DNA TGTGCCAGCAGTTTCAGACTAGCGGGAGTTAGTGAGCAGTACTTC. Translated, it gives CASSFRLAGVSEQYF.